The source of this T cell receptor beta chain is a study of cytomegalovirus exposure and HLA in healthy donors. Across the whole study: One earlier analysis, a look at around 180 million T cells, found some 100 million unique TCR beta sequences.

This clone was picked up one time. The PCR made use of 60 Vbeta and 13 Jbeta primers. TCRdb keeps only in-frame clones here, not all; method: immunoSEQ multiplex PCR. The data contain 150,000 to 200,000 clones, around 81% of them singletons. The CDR3 extends over 17 amino acids. Germline values: CDR1 SQVTM, CDR2 ANQGSEA. J gave up 6 bases and V 0 bases, and 12 bases lay outside the gene matches. The TCR originated in a woman in her twenties or thirties in good health and CMV-seronegative. The specimen was PBMCs. This chain connects TRBV29-1 to TRBJ2-4; 9 bases match TRBD1. DNA for the CDR3: TGCAGCGTTGAAGACCGAAGGACAGGGGAGTGGGGAAACATTCAGTACTTC. Translating it yields CSVEDRRTGEWGNIQYF.